Shown below are 18 T cell receptor beta chains from a single sample sequenced in a study of blood T cells in healthy people across ages. A second PCR, run for roughly 7 to 11 cycles, used a sample-barcoded 5' primer plus a J-beta primer mix. TCRdb called the 5' RACE reads again in MiXCR, with one record for every CDR3 protein. The table lists about 1.4 million distinct CDR3 sequences, around 55% of them singletons. The sequencing input was blood. Receptor source: a man aged 18 to 29 in good health.

The rearrangement joins TRBV15 to TRBJ2-5; 8 bases fit TRBD1. CDR3 size: 14 residues. V shed 4 bases, J shed 5 bases, and the junction held 6 bases outside the gene matches. Germline loops: CDR1 LNHNV, CDR2 YYDKDF (reference sequence). For the CDR3, the DNA is TGTGCCACCAGCACGACAGGGGTTGGCGAGACCCAGTACTTC. Its protein is CATSTTGVGETQYF.

This rearrangement joins TRBV27 to TRBJ1-4; D is uncertain. The CDR3 has 13 residues. The ends were cut back, 5 bases at V and 0 bases at J, with 4 bases in the middle. Germline CDR1 reads MNHEY; CDR2 reads SMNVEV (reference sequence). The CDR3, as DNA: TGTGCCAGCAGTGATACAACTAATGAAAAACTGTTTTTT. This translates into CASSDTTNEKLFF.

V gene TRBV6-2 or TRBV6-3 combines with J gene TRBJ2-1; D remains ambiguous. The CDR3 is made up of 13 amino acids. Germline CDR1 and CDR2: MNHEY and SVGEGT. Trimming stripped 6 bases from V and 7 bases from J, with 13 bases between. The CDR3, as DNA: TGTGCCAGCAGCCTTACCGAAATAAATGAGCAGTTCTTC. It codes for CASSLTEINEQFF.

This clonotype was recorded a few times. The chain employs TRBV28 and TRBJ2-4; the D gene is possibly TRBD2 (6 bases). The last part of the DNA fits TRBJ2-7 better; the J call may be wrong. From germline, CDR1 is MDHEN and CDR2 SYDVKM. CDR3 length: 14 amino acids. CDR3 protein: CASSLRENGYEQYF. As DNA, the CDR3 is TGTGCCAGCAGTTTACGGGAGAACGGCTACGAGCAGTACTTC.

J is TRBJ2-1 and V is TRBV29-1; D is perhaps TRBD2 (6 bases). V was shortened by 4 bases and J by 0 bases, with 13 bases between the two germline ends. The CDR3 runs 15 residues. The germline V gene has CDR1 SQVTM and CDR2 ANQGSEA. The CDR3 protein is CSVVGLSFSYNEQFF. For the CDR3, the DNA is TGCAGCGTTGTGGGACTTTCGTTCTCCTACAATGAGCAGTTCTTC.

This clonotype was detected only a few times. The gene calls are TRBV2 and TRBJ2-5, with TRBD2 as a possible D gene (5 bases). The J call may be incorrect, as the DNA end agrees better with TRBJ2-7. CDR3 length: 14 residues. CDR1 is SNHLY, CDR2 FYNNEI, per germline. This CDR3 is CASMLRLQPYEQYF. CDR3 nucleotide sequence: TGTGCCAGCATGTTGCGACTACAACCCTACGAGCAGTACTTC.

This CDR3 is CASSLGALSYEQYF. CDR3 nucleotides: TGCGCCAGCAGCTTGGGCGCACTATCCTACGAGCAGTACTTC. The chain is built from TRBV5-1 and TRBJ2-7; D is unclear. The CDR3 has 14 residues. The ends were cut back, 0 bases at V and 1 base at J, with 8 bases in the middle. From germline, CDR1 is SGHRS and CDR2 YFSETQ.

This clonotype occurred a few times. The chain joins TRBV2 to TRBJ2-3; 7 bases line up with TRBD2. The CDR3 has 14 residues. CDR1 is SNHLY and CDR2 is FYNNEI in the germline V gene. V lost 5 bases, J lost 4 bases, and 6 bases stayed unmatched. The CDR3 reads CASSFRLAADTQYF. DNA of the CDR3: TGTGCCAGCAGTTTTCGGCTAGCGGCAGATACGCAGTATTTT.

V and J are TRBV27 and TRBJ1-5; perhaps TRBD1 as D (5 bases). Trimming pared 9 bases from V and 1 base from J, leaving 13 bases between. The CDR3 loop spans 14 amino acids. Germline V gene data show CDR1 as MNHEY and CDR2 as SMNVEV (reference sequence). CDR3 bases: TGTGCCAGTTCCAGGGTATCAAGCAATCAGCCCCAGCATTTT. Translation: CASSRVSSNQPQHF.

This clonotype occurred a few times. The chain uses TRBV4-1 and TRBJ2-7; the D gene could be TRBD1 or TRBD2 (5 bases each). The CDR3 is made up of 17 amino acids. The germline V gene has CDR1 MGHRA and CDR2 YSYEKL. V lost 1 base, J lost 3 bases, and 19 bases lay in between. CDR3 coding DNA: TGCGCCAGCAGCCAAGTGACCAGGGACCCGCGCCTCTACGAGCAGTACTTC. This gives the protein CASSQVTRDPRLYEQYF.

The sample holds one count of this clonotype. V is TRBV7-9 and J is TRBJ1-4; 8 nucleotides match TRBD1. CDR3 size: 14 residues. The germline gives CDR1 SEHNR, CDR2 FQNEAQ (reference sequence). J lost 4 bases, V lost 5 bases, and 3 bases had no gene match. The CDR3 region is CASSQGQVNEKLFF. In nucleotides, the CDR3 is TGTGCCAGCAGCCAGGGACAGGTTAATGAAAAACTGTTTTTT.

This clonotype has just a few counts. The chain couples TRBV7-2 to TRBJ2-6; 10 nucleotides align to TRBD1. The V gene end was trimmed by 5 bases and the J gene end by 1 base; junction bases not matched to a gene: 8. The V gene's germline CDR1 is SGHTA and CDR2 FQGNSA. CDR3 length equals 18 residues. CDR3 nucleotide sequence: TGTGCCAGCAGCGGTAGGACAGGGGGTTTGTCTGGGGCCAACGTCCTGACTTTC. Residues: CASSGRTGGLSGANVLTF. Drawing the rest from reference TRBV7-2 and TRBJ2-6, the complete variable domain is GAGVSQSPSNKVTEKGKDVELRCDPISGHTALYWYRQSLGQGLEFLIYFQGNSAPDKSGLPSDRFSAERTGGSVSTLTIQRTQQEDSAVYLCASSGRTGGLSGANVLTFGAGSRLTVL.

V usage is TRBV6-6 and J usage is TRBJ2-3; 14 bases agree with TRBD2. The CDR3 sequence is 17 residues long. V lost 6 bases to trimming and J lost 1 base; unmatched junction nucleotides: 6. Germline CDR1 and CDR2: MNHNY and SVGAGI (reference sequence). The CDR3 DNA is TGTGCCAGCAGGGCCCCGGGACTAGCGGGAGGCACAGATACGCAGTATTTT. Residues: CASRAPGLAGGTDTQYF.

The chain employs TRBV20-1 and TRBJ1-1; no reliable D call. Trimming left V 8 bases short and J 0 bases short, with 16 bases between. The CDR3 is 14 residues long. In germline, CDR1 is DFQATT, CDR2 SNEGSKA (reference sequence). The CDR3: CSMGPDTMNTEAFF. In DNA form, the CDR3 reads TGCAGTATGGGCCCTGACACCATGAACACTGAAGCTTTCTTT.

This chain joins TRBV7-9 and TRBJ2-3, with 7 nucleotides matching TRBD1. V dropped 4 bases and J dropped 3; count of bases not matched to a gene: 10. Per germline, CDR1 SEHNR and CDR2 FQNEAQ (reference sequence). The CDR3 has 16 residues. The CDR3 bases are TGTGCCAGCAGCTCCCCCGACAGGGTCAGGACAGATACGCAGTATTTT. It yields the protein CASSSPDRVRTDTQYF.

The chain employs TRBV5-6 and TRBJ1-1; the D is unclear. Germline CDR1 and CDR2: SGHDT and YYEEEE. The CDR3 totals 13 residues. V gave up 2 bases and J gave up 1 base, with 6 bases separating them. CDR3 amino acids: CASSFEGNTEAFF. The CDR3 DNA is TGTGCCAGCAGCTTCGAGGGGAACACTGAAGCTTTCTTT.

The chain couples TRBV7-9 to TRBJ1-1; D is undetermined. The CDR3 length is 17 residues. V dropped 3 bases and J dropped 1 base, with 18 bases sitting between them. Per germline, CDR1 SEHNR and CDR2 FQNEAQ (reference sequence). Written as DNA, the CDR3 is TGTGCCAGCAGCTTTCTATCTGTCACCTACTCGAACACTGAAGCTTTCTTT. It is translated as CASSFLSVTYSNTEAFF.

A few counts support this clonotype. The rearrangement uses TRBV28 and TRBJ2-6; D call uncertain. Germline V gives CDR1 MDHEN, CDR2 SYDVKM. The CDR3 spans 15 residues. Trimming cost V 4 bases and J 2 bases, with 9 bases left between them. The CDR3 is CASSSRSAGANVLTF. Written as DNA, the CDR3 is TGTGCCAGCAGTTCCCGGAGCGCTGGGGCCAACGTCCTGACTTTC.